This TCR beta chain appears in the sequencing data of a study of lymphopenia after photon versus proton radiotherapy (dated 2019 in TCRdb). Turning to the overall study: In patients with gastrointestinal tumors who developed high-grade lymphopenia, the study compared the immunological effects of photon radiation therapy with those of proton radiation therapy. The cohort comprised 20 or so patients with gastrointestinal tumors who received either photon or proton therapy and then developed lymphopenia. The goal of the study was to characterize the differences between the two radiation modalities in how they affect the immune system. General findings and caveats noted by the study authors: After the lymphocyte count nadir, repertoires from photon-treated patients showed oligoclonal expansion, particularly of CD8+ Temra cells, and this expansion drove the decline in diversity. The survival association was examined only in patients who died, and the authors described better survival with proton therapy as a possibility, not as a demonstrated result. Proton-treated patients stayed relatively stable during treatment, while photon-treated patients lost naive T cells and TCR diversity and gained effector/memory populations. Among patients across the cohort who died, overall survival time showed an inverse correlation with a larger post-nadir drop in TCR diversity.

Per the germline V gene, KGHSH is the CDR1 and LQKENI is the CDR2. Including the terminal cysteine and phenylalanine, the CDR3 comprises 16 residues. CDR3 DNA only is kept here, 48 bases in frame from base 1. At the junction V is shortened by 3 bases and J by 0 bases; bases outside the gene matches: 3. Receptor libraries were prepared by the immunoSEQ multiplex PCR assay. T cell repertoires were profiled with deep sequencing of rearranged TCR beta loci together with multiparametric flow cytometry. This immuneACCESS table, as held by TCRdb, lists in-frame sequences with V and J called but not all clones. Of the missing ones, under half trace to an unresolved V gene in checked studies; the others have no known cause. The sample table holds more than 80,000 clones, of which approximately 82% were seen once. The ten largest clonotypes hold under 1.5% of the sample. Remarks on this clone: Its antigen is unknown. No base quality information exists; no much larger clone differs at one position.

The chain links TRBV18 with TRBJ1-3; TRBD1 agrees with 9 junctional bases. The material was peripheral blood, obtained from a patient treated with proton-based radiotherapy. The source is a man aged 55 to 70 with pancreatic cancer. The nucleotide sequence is TGTGCCAGCTCACCTACAGGGGGCAACTCTGGAAACACCATATATTTT. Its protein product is CASSPTGGNSGNTIYF.